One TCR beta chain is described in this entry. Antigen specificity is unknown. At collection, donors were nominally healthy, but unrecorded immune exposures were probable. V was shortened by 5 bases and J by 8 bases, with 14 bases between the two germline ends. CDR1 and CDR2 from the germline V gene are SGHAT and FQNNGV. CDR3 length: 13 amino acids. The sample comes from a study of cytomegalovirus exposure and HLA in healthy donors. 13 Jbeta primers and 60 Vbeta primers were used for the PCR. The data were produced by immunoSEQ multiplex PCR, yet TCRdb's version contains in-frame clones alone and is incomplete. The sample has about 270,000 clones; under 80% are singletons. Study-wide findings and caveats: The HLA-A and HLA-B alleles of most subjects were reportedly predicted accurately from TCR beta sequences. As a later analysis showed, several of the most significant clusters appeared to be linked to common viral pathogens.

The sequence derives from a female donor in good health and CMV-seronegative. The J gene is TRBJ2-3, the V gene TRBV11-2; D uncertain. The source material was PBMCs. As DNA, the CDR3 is TGTGCCAGCAGCAGAGCGCTAGTTGGTACGCAGTATTTT. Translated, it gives CASSRALVGTQYF.